Below, 22 T cell receptor beta chains from the same sample are listed, as sequenced in a study of T cells in narcolepsy (dated by TCRdb to 2016 to 2019). Library generation was performed with the immunoSEQ multiplex PCR assay. This immuneACCESS table, as held by TCRdb, lists in-frame sequences with V and J called but not all clones. Of the missing ones, under half trace to an unresolved V gene in checked studies; the others have no known cause. A total of about 25,000 clones appear in this sample, about four fifths of them only once. The ten largest clonotypes hold 0.71% of the sample. Sample: CD45RA- memory CD4+ T cells from PBMCs. The label giving this sample's cell subset or site can be read as: memory T cells sorted ex vivo from peripheral blood. These receptors were obtained from a human donor with narcolepsy.

J is TRBJ1-1 and V is TRBV30, with a possible D match to TRBD1 (5 bases). V lost 5 bases and J 1 base, leaving 14 bases between the germline ends. This CDR3 is built from 14 residues. CDR1 GTSNPN and CDR2 SVGIG come from the germline V gene (reference sequence). CDR3 protein: CAWGDKTGNTEAFF. CDR3 nucleotide sequence: TGTGCCTGGGGAGATAAAACAGGGAACACTGAAGCTTTCTTT.

This chain's CDR3 is CASSQVARIMNTEAFF. CDR3 nucleotides: TGCGCCAGCAGCCAAGTCGCCCGGATAATGAACACTGAAGCTTTCTTT. J is TRBJ1-1 and V is TRBV4-1, with D unclear. The CDR3 runs 16 residues. Germline CDR1 is MGHRA and CDR2 is YSYEKL. The V gene lost 1 base and the J gene lost 0 bases, with 12 bases spanning the gap.

CDR3 region: CASRVRVSSYNEQFF. The CDR3 coding sequence is TGTGCCAGCAGAGTAAGGGTGAGCTCCTACAATGAGCAGTTCTTC. V gene TRBV28 combines with J gene TRBJ2-1; D unresolved. Trimming cost V 6 bases and J 0 bases, with 12 bases left between them. Germline lookup yields CDR1 MDHEN and CDR2 SYDVKM. The CDR3 is 15 residues long.

V gene TRBV27 combines with J gene TRBJ1-2, with unresolved D. The ends were cut back, 6 bases at V and 8 bases at J, with 19 bases in the middle. The CDR3 spans 14 residues. Germline V gene sequence: CDR1 MNHEY, CDR2 SMNVEV (reference sequence). The DNA of the CDR3 is TGTGCCAGCAGAATCAGGCCCCTCGAGGGAGGCTACACCTTC. Its translation: CASRIRPLEGGYTF.

The chain couples TRBV6-1 to TRBJ2-1; either TRBD1 or TRBD2 may fit D (5 bases each). V gave up 9 bases and J gave up 7 bases, with 19 bases separating them. The CDR3 consists of 14 residues. Germline loops: CDR1 MNHNS, CDR2 SASEGT. Here the CDR3 reads CASNPTGARNEQFF. The CDR3, as DNA: TGTGCCAGTAACCCGACCGGGGCCCGAAATGAGCAGTTCTTC.

This clone was seen a single time. The V call is TRBV6-5, the J call TRBJ2-7, with D possibly matching TRBD1 (6 bases). The CDR3 covers 13 residues. V dropped 5 bases and J dropped 4 bases, with 12 bases sitting between them. The germline gives CDR1 MNHEY, CDR2 SVGAGI. This chain's CDR3 is CASSQGTRYEQYF. CDR3 coding DNA: TGTGCCAGCAGTCAGGGGACGAGATACGAGCAGTACTTC.

This chain joins TRBV28 and TRBJ1-1; weak D call: TRBD1 (6 bases). CDR3 length equals 14 residues. Germline V gives CDR1 MDHEN, CDR2 SYDVKM. Trimming removed 3 bases from V and 7 bases from J, with 15 bases in between. This chain's CDR3 is CASSFALLQGEAFF. For the CDR3, the DNA is TGTGCCAGCAGTTTCGCCCTACTACAGGGTGAAGCTTTCTTT.

V usage is TRBV5-1 and J usage is TRBJ2-3, with D perhaps being TRBD1 or TRBD2 (7 bases each). The CDR3 contains 16 residues. The V end was cut by 4 bases, the J end by 3 bases, with 18 bases between. The germline V gene encodes CDR1 SGHRS and CDR2 YFSETQ. This CDR3 is CASSAPRQGGTDTQYF. The DNA for the CDR3 is TGCGCCAGCAGCGCCCCCAGACAGGGAGGGACAGATACGCAGTATTTT. The full variable domain, rest sourced from reference TRBV5-1 and TRBJ2-3, is KAGVTQTPRYLIKTRGQQVTLSCSPISGHRSVSWYQQTPGQGLQFLFEYFSETQRNKGNFPGRFSGRQFSNSRSEMNVSTLELGDSALYLCASSAPRQGGTDTQYFGPGTRLTVL.

This clone turned up a few times. The rearrangement joins TRBV5-1 to TRBJ2-3; D is ambiguous. Germline loops: CDR1 SGHRS, CDR2 YFSETQ. This CDR3 comprises 13 residues. V was cut by 6 bases and J by 2 bases, with 10 bases left in between. The CDR3 sequence is CASNERVTDTQYF. The DNA of the CDR3 is TGCGCCAGCAATGAAAGAGTCACAGATACGCAGTATTTT.

A few counts support this clone. Other DNA sequences in this sample translate to the same CDR3. This chain links TRBV30 with TRBJ1-2; tentative D call: TRBD1 (6 bases). Germline lookup yields CDR1 GTSNPN and CDR2 SVGIG (reference sequence). The CDR3 runs 12 residues. V dropped 3 bases and J dropped 8 bases, with 13 bases sitting between them. CDR3 DNA: TGTGCCTGGAGGCGGGGGGCGGAAGGCTACACCTTC. Its protein product is CAWRRGAEGYTF.

The chain links TRBV5-6 to TRBJ2-4, with TRBD1 identical over 10 bases. The CDR3 length is 17 residues. Per germline, CDR1 SGHDT and CDR2 YYEEEE. The V and J ends lost 3 bases and 0 bases, in that order; junction bases with no gene match: 6. The CDR3 region is CASSYRGQGIAKNIQYF. The CDR3 DNA sequence: TGTGCCAGCAGCTATAGGGGACAGGGGATAGCCAAAAACATTCAGTACTTC.

The chain uses TRBV6-7 and TRBJ1-4; perhaps TRBD1 as D (5 bases). TRBV6-7 is annotated as an ORF whose role is uncertain. The CDR3 length is 18 residues. The V end was cut by 4 bases, the J end by 0 bases, with 18 bases between. The CDR3 is CASSLSPATGPTNEKLFF. CDR3 nucleotides: TGTGCCAGCAGTTTATCCCCTGCCACAGGCCCAACTAATGAAAAACTGTTTTTT.

The J gene is TRBJ1-2, the V gene TRBV18; tentative D call: TRBD1 (6 bases). The V end lost 2 bases, the J end lost 8 bases, and 21 bases lay between the germline ends. The CDR3 covers 16 residues. CDR1 is KGHSH, CDR2 LQKENI, per germline. The CDR3 sequence is CASSPAGGGTTGGYTF. CDR3 nucleotides: TGTGCCAGCTCACCAGCCGGGGGCGGAACCACGGGAGGCTACACCTTC. The full variable domain, with the rest looked up from reference TRBV18 and TRBJ1-2, is NAGVMQNPRHLVRRRGQEARLRCSPMKGHSHVYWYRQLPEEGLKFMVYLQKENIIDESGMPKERFSAEFPKEGPSILRIQQVVRGDSAAYFCASSPAGGGTTGGYTFGSGTRLTVV.

The rearrangement links TRBV6-5 to TRBJ1-2; no reliable D call. The CDR3 is 13 residues long. Trimming took 5 bases from V and 13 from J, leaving 20 bases between them. Looked up from germline, CDR1 is MNHEY and CDR2 is SVGAGI. This CDR3 is CASSPGVGRPATF. CDR3 DNA: TGTGCCAGCAGTCCCGGTGTTGGCCGCCCGGCCACCTTC.

This clone has only one observation. The chain couples TRBV18 to TRBJ1-1; unclear D gene. CDR3 size: 15 residues. Trimming removed 2 bases from V and 0 bases from J, with 10 bases in between. The V gene's germline CDR1 is KGHSH and CDR2 LQKENI. Here the CDR3 DNA reads TGTGCCAGCTCACCAACCAAACAGATGAACACTGAAGCTTTCTTT. As protein: CASSPTKQMNTEAFF. Complete variable domain (other parts from reference TRBV18 and TRBJ1-1): NAGVMQNPRHLVRRRGQEARLRCSPMKGHSHVYWYRQLPEEGLKFMVYLQKENIIDESGMPKERFSAEFPKEGPSILRIQQVVRGDSAAYFCASSPTKQMNTEAFFGQGTRLTVV.

This clone was found a few times. This chain joins TRBV6-6 and TRBJ2-3; perhaps TRBD1 as D (6 bases). There are 14 residues in the CDR3. Germline CDR1 reads MNHNY; CDR2 reads SVGAGI (reference sequence). Between the trimmed V and J ends, which lost 5 bases and 3 bases, there was a span of 12 bases. The DNA for the CDR3 is TGTGCCAGCAGTGACAGGTGGCGGACAGATACGCAGTATTTT. This codes for CASSDRWRTDTQYF.

The chain employs TRBV10-1 and TRBJ2-7; 7 nucleotides match TRBD1. Germline V gene sequence: CDR1 WNHNN, CDR2 SYGVQD (reference sequence). Trimming took 7 bases from V and 1 from J; bases not matched to a gene: 7. This CDR3 is 14 amino acids long. The CDR3 sequence: CASTPGTESYEQYF. CDR3 DNA: TGCGCCAGCACACCCGGGACAGAGTCCTACGAGCAGTACTTC.

J is TRBJ2-7 and V is TRBV5-5; TRBD2 matches at 11 bases. The CDR3 is made up of 15 amino acids. CDR1 and CDR2 from the germline V gene are SGHKS and YYEKEE (reference sequence). The J segment lost 2 bases and the V segment lost 4 bases, leaving 5 bases of the junction unmatched. The CDR3 coding sequence is TGTGCCAGCAGCATGTCTAGCGGGAGGACCTACGAGCAGTACTTC. It codes for CASSMSSGRTYEQYF. The full variable domain, with the rest looked up from reference TRBV5-5 and TRBJ2-7, is DAGVTQSPTHLIKTRGQQVTLRCSPISGHKSVSWYQQVLGQGPQFIFQYYEKEERGRGNFPDRFSARQFPNYSSELNVNALLLGDSALYLCASSMSSGRTYEQYFGPGTRLTVT.

This clone has just one count. The chain couples TRBV27 to TRBJ1-2, with no clear D. The V gene's germline CDR1 is MNHEY and CDR2 SMNVEV (reference sequence). The CDR3 extends over 14 amino acids. Deletions cut 6 bases from V and 3 bases from J, with 14 bases between. CDR3 bases: TGTGCCAGCAGCGACCCTACCCGGGACTATGGCTACACCTTC. Its protein product is CASSDPTRDYGYTF.

The rearrangement uses TRBV15 and TRBJ1-2; the D gene is possibly TRBD1 (5 bases). The germline gives CDR1 LNHNV, CDR2 YYDKDF (reference sequence). The CDR3 consists of 14 residues. The V end lost 5 bases, the J end lost 3 bases, and 13 bases lay between the germline ends. CDR3 in amino acids: CATSDGGGDYGYTF. In nucleotides, the CDR3 is TGTGCCACCAGCGACGGTGGGGGGGACTATGGCTACACCTTC.

The chain combines TRBV5-4 with TRBJ2-1; D might be TRBD1 (6 bases). CDR1 and CDR2 from the germline V gene are SGHNT and YYREEE (reference sequence). V was clipped by 3 bases and J by 0 bases, with 10 bases between them. This CDR3 has 15 residues. CDR3 sequence (DNA): TGTGCCAGCAGCTCAGGGGTCAGCTCCTACAATGAGCAGTTCTTC. Translation gives CASSSGVSSYNEQFF. Based on the CDR3 plus reference TRBV5-4 and TRBJ2-1, the full variable domain is ETGVTQSPTHLIKTRGQQVTLRCSSQSGHNTVSWYQQALGQGPQFIFQYYREEENGRGNFPPRFSGLQFPNYSSELNVNALELDDSALYLCASSSGVSSYNEQFFGPGTRLTVL.

This clone is termed medium-sized. The chain uses TRBV21-1 and TRBJ1-2. TRBV21-1 is flagged as a pseudogene. The CDR3 has 10 amino acids. The chain's CDR3 is CASSKVGYTF. DNA for the CDR3: TGTGCCAGCAGCAAAGTTGGCTACACCTTC.